This T cell receptor (beta chain) originates from a study of T cells in Graves' hyperthyroidism and ophthalmopathy. Background on the study: Any treatment followed the collection of peripheral blood at initial diagnosis.

This clonotype has at least ten counts. The TCR beta CDR3 regions underwent amplification using RNA transcripts as the source. First-round RT-PCR targeting the TCR CDR3 was performed with the HTBI primer set. Each CDR3 protein is one row after TCRdb ran MiXCR on the multiplex PCR reads. The sample consists of a few hundred thousand distinct CDR3 sequences, roughly 15% of them appearing once. The source is a woman in her thirties with Graves' ophthalmopathy. What was sequenced was blood.

The chain's CDR3 is CASSLGSDYEQYF. The CDR3 DNA reads as TGCGCCAGCAGCTTGGGCTCCGACTACGAGCAGTACTTC. The chain is built from TRBV5-1 and TRBJ2-7; D is unresolved. This CDR3 region has 13 residues. V was clipped by 0 bases and J by 3 bases, with 7 bases between them. From germline, CDR1 is SGHRS and CDR2 YFSETQ.